The clone carrying this TCR beta chain was detected many times. What it binds is unknown. The data derive from a study of T cells after posttransplantation cyclophosphamide. Study outcomes and limitations: Recipient CMV seropositivity and CMV reactivation strongly tracked TRB clonality. Donor CD8+ memory clones often dominated recipient blood repertoires at later times.

Sequenced by immunoSEQ multiplex PCR; TCRdb stores in-frame clones only, minus some. This sample comprises thousands of clones, none seen once only. CDR1 and CDR2 (germline): MRHNA, SNTAGT. The ends were cut back, 6 bases at V and 0 bases at J, with 8 bases in the middle. The CDR3 covers 13 residues. Busulfan-fludarabine conditioning, marrow transplant, and cyclophosphamide on days +3 and +4 were administered. Sequencing was performed on PBMCs, taken after allogeneic stem cell transplant with posttransplant cyclophosphamide. The sequence was collected from a male patient in his late teens or twenties who received an allogeneic stem cell transplant from an unrelated donor, was CMV-positive, and had acute and chronic GVHD. The graft donor may have contributed some T cells. The J gene is TRBJ1-1, the V gene TRBV6-4; D perhaps matches TRBD1 (5 bases). The DNA of the CDR3 is TGTGCCAGCAGCCCGACAGTGAACACTGAAGCTTTCTTT. The encoded protein is CASSPTVNTEAFF.